This TCR beta chain was obtained from a study of T cells in Graves' hyperthyroidism and ophthalmopathy. This clonotype was detected ten times or more. Regions amplified from RNA transcripts were the TCR beta CDR3 regions. The TCR CDR3 first-round RT-PCR relied on the HTBI primer set. Via MiXCR, TCRdb re-called the multiplex PCR reads, giving one row per CDR3 protein. The table has 300,000 to 400,000 distinct CDR3 sequences, about 12% seen once; the top ten hold around 9.2%. The sequence was obtained from a woman between 18 and 30 years old with Graves' hyperthyroidism. The sequencing sample was made of blood.

The CDR3 reads CASSLGLAGAGVYEQYF. DNA of the CDR3: TGTGCCAGCAGCCTCGGACTAGCGGGAGCGGGCGTCTACGAGCAGTACTTC. The chain uses TRBV28 and TRBJ2-7; 13 bases map to TRBD2. The ends lost 6 bases at V and 3 bases at J; junction bases unmatched: 11. The CDR3 contains 17 residues. Germline CDR1 is MDHEN and CDR2 is SYDVKM.